Reported below is one TCR beta chain. What this receptor recognizes is not known. Base qualities are missing; no much larger clone stands one base away. The cohort comprised 666 healthy bone marrow donors. At the time of sampling, all cohort members were nominally healthy, though unrecorded immune exposures were likely present. The donor tested CMV seronegative and was one of the 352 seronegative cohort members. A peripheral blood sample was collected from each donor, and TCR beta sequencing was performed on peripheral blood mononuclear cells. Genomic DNA was extracted from the blood cell samples with the Qiagen DNeasy Blood Extraction Kit. Receptor libraries were prepared by the immunoSEQ multiplex PCR assay. The multiplex PCR relied on a mix of 60 forward primers for TCR Vbeta segments and 13 reverse primers for TCR Jbeta segments. A multiplex PCR assay on genomic DNA amplified the CDR3 region of rearranged TCR beta genes. Amplified TCR beta libraries were sequenced as 87-base-pair reads on the Illumina HiSeq System. On the authors' methods: A later analysis tallied tens of millions of unique TCR beta chains across the 700 or so repertoires, and 10 million to 11 million of those chains were shared by two or more donors. Raw reads were error-corrected and collapsed into unique sequences by a nearest-neighbor algorithm in which closely related sequences were merged to remove PCR and sequencing errors. To assign V, D and J gene segments, CDR3 sequences were aligned to IMGT reference sequences. For a sequence to be retained, a match of at least six nucleotides was required to both a V gene segment and a J gene segment. Rearrangements were classified as productive when the CDR3 lacked stop codons and remained in frame with V and J, and all other rearrangements were classified as non-productive. CDR3 was defined according to IMGT convention as the region running from the second conserved V-encoded cysteine to the conserved J-encoded phenylalanine. The earlier analysis of approximately 590 of the donors excluded any sequence lacking an unambiguous match to a single V gene segment. In an earlier analysis of approximately 590 of the donors, V segments were called functional above 56.7% productive rearrangements and were called segregating when the between-donor standard deviation exceeded 5%. To diagnose cytomegalovirus status from the catalog of TCR beta chain sequences, a statistical classification framework was built. In a later analysis, V and J genes were assigned by comparing TCR nucleotide sequences against IMGT/GENE-DB human TR gene sequences. The TCRdist pipeline was used in a later analysis to assign CDR3 sequences and most-parsimonious VDJ recombination scenarios. A later analysis defined each TCR beta chain by its CDR3 amino acid sequence plus V-gene family, and excluded reads lacking a unique V-gene family. To address suspected cross-contamination and a sequencing artifact, a later analysis removed 450 to 700 highly shared, low-generation-probability nucleotide sequences. A later analysis calculated a clonal expansion index for each public chain from normalized within-repertoire ranks of inferred template counts. Generation probabilities in a later analysis came from a VDJ recombination model fitted to out-of-frame rearrangements, and those results were checked against IGoR. Hypergeometric tests were used in a later analysis to score TCR-TCR, TCR-HLA and TCR-CMV co-occurrence, with a repertoire-size bias correction applied to the TCR pairs. To estimate false discovery rates, a later analysis permuted the HLA or CMV assignments 20 times. A later analysis grouped co-occurring TCRs with DBSCAN, adding TCRdist sequence similarity when clustering within HLA-allele-positive subsets. Repertoires with fewer than 30,000 or more than 120,000 public chains, plus five repertoires with anomalous nucleotide sharing, were excluded from co-occurrence clustering. TCRdb took over this immuneACCESS table, retaining in-frame rearrangements with V and J assigned. Such tables are incomplete; in checked studies, under half of the missing clones stem from an unresolved V gene, and the remainder is unexplained. That table furnishes V, J and clone size, whereas the DNA furnished D and trimming. This sample holds 200,000 to 300,000 clones; around 80% were observed only once. The ten largest clones capture approximately 0.47% of the sample.

The CDR3 numbers 18 residues from cysteine through phenylalanine. The read is trimmed to its CDR3 DNA, 54 bases read in frame from base 1. Looking up the germline V gene yields CDR1 SGHAT and CDR2 FQNNGV. V loses 2 bases at its end and J loses 5 bases; junction bases beyond the gene matches: 12. The sample originates from a study of cytomegalovirus exposure and HLA in healthy donors (dated by TCRdb to the late 2010s). Background for the entire study: An earlier analysis of 587 of the donors reported 276 Gb of sequence data and about 120 million unique TCR beta sequences obtained from some 170 million T cells. An early release covering roughly 600 HLA-typed donors comprised roughly 300 gigabases of sequencing data and approximately 80 million unique TCR sequences. Of the 300 to 500 genotyped donors, less than 85% were placed in the genetic ancestry cluster associated with self-reported Caucasian donors. The study was designed to test whether signatures of past pathogen exposure could be identified by cataloging public T cell receptors. Using immunosequencing, the study profiled T cell repertoires from fewer than 850 subjects and related those repertoires to cytomegalovirus serostatus. In addition to the first cohort of around 670 subjects, a separate validation cohort of about 120 different subjects was used. To predict cytomegalovirus infection status, the study brought together high-throughput TCR immunosequencing, statistical association of individual TCRs with disease status, and machine learning. A later analysis re-analyzed previously published TCR beta repertoires from roughly 630 donors and added high-resolution HLA genotyping to study TCR occurrence patterns. In the later analysis, no new phenotypic data were used to find candidate immune exposures; instead, reliance was placed on TCR beta sequences and their occurrence across donors. In an earlier analysis of roughly 540 of the donors, high-throughput TCR beta sequencing was used to judge whether each TCR beta V gene segment behaved as functional or pseudogenic. Alongside the repertoire data, information on donor age, sex, ethnicity and CMV serostatus was compiled. A later genetic analysis took genome-wide SNP genotypes for about 55% of the roughly 670 donors and used that subset as a discovery cohort. Every discovery cohort repertoire had been produced on one sequencing platform. HLA typing included class I and class II loci at four-digit resolution. The number of donors typed differed by locus, with roughly 629-640 for A, B, C, DRB1 and DQB1, more than 500 for DQA1, approximately 570 for DPA1, and around 450 for DPB1. About 5 DR-DQ haplotypes were handled as single units for association and clustering, since linkage in the cohort was strong. Across around 400 genotyped donors of the cohort, an average of roughly 200,000 unique TCR beta nucleotide sequences per donor were sequenced, and 15% to 20% of those sequences were non-productive. Results and caveats for the whole study, not just this receptor: In a later genetic analysis, a missense DCLRE1C variant was associated with V-gene and J-gene trimming of TCR beta chains, and the association was replicated in an independent cohort. In this cohort, only TCR beta chains were sequenced, and detectable features were limited by the absence of alpha or paired-chain data. At a false discovery rate of 0.05, a later analysis linked 15,000 to 20,000 TCR beta sequences to specific HLA alleles. Most TCR sequences were seen in very few donors, while some public TCRs were found in many individuals. A group of highly shared sequence variants was considered likely to be a technical artifact of the sequencing pipeline. A later analysis reported that several top co-occurrence clusters appeared linked to parvovirus B19, influenza, CMV and Epstein-Barr virus. The earlier analysis of nearly 600 of the donors excluded roughly 16 rarely observed V segments, including chromosome 9 orphons, because counts were too low. Strong co-occurrence of HLA alleles, especially DR and DQ, made assigning TCR associations to individual alleles difficult. In vitro tests confirmed that a few of the cytomegalovirus-associated TCR beta chains recognize cytomegalovirus antigens. In a later genetic analysis, fewer N-insertions in productive TCRs were reported among donors in an Asian-associated ancestry cluster than the roughly 710-donor mean. Because the 87-base-pair reads could not distinguish some IMGT-functional V segments, including TRBV6-2 and TRBV6-3, those segments were excluded. The study listed 164 TCR beta chains as associated with cytomegalovirus. A further reported finding was that TCR beta sequences accurately predicted the HLA-A and HLA-B alleles for most subjects in the first cohort. In a later analysis, most CMV-associated TCR beta chains were found to appear HLA-restricted, with HLA associations seemingly driven largely by CMV exposure. In an earlier analysis of 587 of the donors, most TCR beta V segments appeared in productive rearrangements about 87% or about 30% of the time, broadly matching IMGT annotations. In a later analysis, TCR association rates were found to vary across HLA loci, with the most associated TCRs seen for DRB1 alleles and the fewest for HLA-C alleles. The authors suggested that the approach could potentially be generalized to other disease states and immunological phenotypes. Immune exposure information for the cohort was limited to CMV serostatus. Roughly uniform sequencing depth across donors was assumed in presence/absence analyses, although this assumption may not hold. In both the original and validation cohorts, the classifier was reported to diagnose cytomegalovirus status with high specificity and sensitivity. Linkage disequilibrium might explain the correlated functional status among segregating V segments, but an unknown experimental factor could not be excluded. In a later analysis, HLA-associated TCR beta chains were found to be more clonally expanded and to have lower generation probabilities than equally common non-associated chains. Because HLA typing was missing for some donors at each locus, association tests included only the typed subset.

The chain couples TRBV11-2 to TRBJ1-2; 12 of the junction bases match TRBD1. The specimen was PBMCs. This TCR derives from a boy between 5 and 17 years old in good health and CMV-seronegative. The CDR3 region reads CASSLTRRRDRGQYGYTF. The DNA reads TGTGCCAGCAGCTTAACGCGACGCCGGGACAGGGGGCAGTATGGCTACACCTTC.